Below, 21 T cell receptor beta chains from the same sample are listed, as sequenced in a study of T cell responses to AZD1222 COVID-19 vaccine. Profiling relied on immunoSEQ multiplex PCR, and the TCRdb table lists in-frame clones only, not all of them. Of over 90,000 clones listed, around 89% are singletons. The sequencing used peripheral blood, collected 28 days after the second AZD1222 dose. The receptor set was obtained from an adult who received the AZD1222 COVID-19 vaccine.

The count of this clone is one. This chain links TRBV29-1 with TRBJ2-5; D tentatively reads TRBD1 or TRBD2 (5 bases each). Looked up from germline, CDR1 is SQVTM and CDR2 is ANQGSEA. V was cut by 6 bases and J by 2 bases, with 13 bases left in between. The CDR3 runs to 13 residues. The CDR3 reads CSVAGTTQETQYF. CDR3 bases: TGCAGCGTAGCCGGGACCACACAAGAGACCCAGTACTTC.

This chain joins TRBV12-3 or TRBV12-4 and TRBJ1-5, with D perhaps matching TRBD1 (5 bases). Trimming left V 2 bases short and J 7 bases short, with 9 bases between. The CDR3 extends over 13 amino acids. The CDR3 region has the DNA TGTGCCAGCAGTTTAAACGGGGGACAGCCCCAGCATTTT. This codes for CASSLNGGQPQHF.

The chain uses TRBV24-1 and TRBJ2-2, with a possible D match to TRBD2 (5 bases). Germline-derived CDR1 and CDR2 are KGHDR and SFDVKD. Trimming cost V 4 bases and J 0 bases, with 11 bases left between them. CDR3 length: 16 residues. The CDR3 loop is CATSERRGPNTGELFF. CDR3 nucleotides: TGTGCCACCAGTGAGCGGAGAGGGCCGAACACCGGGGAGCTGTTTTTT.

J is TRBJ2-5 and V is TRBV11-3, with TRBD1 matching 8 bases. Germline CDR1 is SGHNT and CDR2 is YENEEA. CDR3 length: 16 amino acids. V was pared by 1 base and J by 5 bases, with 9 bases of the junction left unmatched. In DNA, the CDR3 is TGTGCCAGCAGCTTAGGGAGAGGACAGGGCTGGGAGACCCAGTACTTC. Protein product: CASSLGRGQGWETQYF.

This chain uses TRBV28 with TRBJ2-7; D unclear. The germline V gene encodes CDR1 MDHEN and CDR2 SYDVKM. The CDR3 extends over 12 amino acids. Trimming removed 6 bases from V and 4 bases from J, with 10 bases in between. The CDR3 sequence is CASRPDGYEQYF. In DNA form, the CDR3 reads TGTGCCAGCAGACCGGACGGGTACGAGCAGTACTTC.

This sequence joins TRBV19 and TRBJ2-5; 10 positions agree with TRBD2. The CDR3 totals 17 residues. CDR1 and CDR2 (germline): LNHDA, SQIVND (reference sequence). J was trimmed by 1 base and V by 1 base; bases with no gene match: 6. In nucleotides, the CDR3 is TGTGCCAGTAGTATAGGGCTAGCGGGAGTGGGCCAAGAGACCCAGTACTTC. This gives the protein CASSIGLAGVGQETQYF.

V and J are TRBV11-1 and TRBJ2-7; the D is unclear. V was cut by 1 base and J by 3 bases, with 10 bases left in between. Per germline, CDR1 SGHAT and CDR2 FQDESV (reference sequence). This CDR3 contains 14 residues. Written as DNA, the CDR3 is TGTGCCAGCAGCTTAGGTGTGTTGCACTACGAGCAGTACTTC. This codes for CASSLGVLHYEQYF.

The chain uses TRBV6-5 and TRBJ1-2, with TRBD1 as a possible D gene (6 bases). Trimming shortened V by 5 bases and J by 3 bases, and 13 bases separated the two germline ends. The CDR3 spans 14 residues. CDR1 and CDR2 from the germline V gene are MNHEY and SVGAGI. The DNA of the CDR3 is TGTGCCAGCAGTCCCCCGGGACATTACTATGGCTACACCTTC. This codes for CASSPPGHYYGYTF.

The V and J genes are TRBV27 and TRBJ1-1; TRBD1 is a possible D gene (5 bases). Germline CDR1 and CDR2: MNHEY and SMNVEV (reference sequence). The CDR3 is 15 residues long. V shed 0 bases and J shed 3 bases, with 11 bases lying between them. The CDR3 DNA reads as TGTGCCAGCAGTTTATCAGGGGTAGGTTACACTGAAGCTTTCTTT. Amino acids: CASSLSGVGYTEAFF.

The chain has TRBV5-6 and TRBJ2-1; maybe TRBD2 (5 bases). Trimming cost V 0 bases and J 8 bases, with 12 bases left between them. This CDR3 is built from 14 residues. Germline values: CDR1 SGHDT, CDR2 YYEEEE. In DNA, the CDR3 is TGTGCCAGCAGCTTGGAGCTAGCTTCCCATGAGCAGTTCTTC. It yields the protein CASSLELASHEQFF.

This chain connects TRBV18 to TRBJ1-5, with no clear D. Germline V gene sequence: CDR1 KGHSH, CDR2 LQKENI. V was clipped by 4 bases and J by 0 bases, with 7 bases between them. The CDR3 sequence is 14 residues long. The DNA of the CDR3 is TGTGCCAGCTCACAGCAGAATAGCAATCAGCCCCAGCATTTT. This translates into CASSQQNSNQPQHF.

The chain is built from TRBV4-2 and TRBJ2-1, with 11 bases matching TRBD2. Germline CDR1 and CDR2: LGHNA and YNFKEQ. This CDR3 contains 14 residues. With V trimmed by 5 bases and J by 8 bases, 5 bases remained unmatched. This chain's CDR3 is CASSVAGGGDEQFF. The DNA of the CDR3 is TGTGCCAGCAGCGTAGCGGGGGGGGGTGATGAGCAGTTCTTC.

V usage is TRBV30 and J usage is TRBJ1-1; D remains ambiguous. The CDR3 runs to 13 residues. Germline V gene data show CDR1 as GTSNPN and CDR2 as SVGIG (reference sequence). Trimming shortened V by 2 bases and J by 5 bases, and 12 bases separated the two germline ends. The CDR3 here is CAWSLGLGTEAFF. In DNA form, the CDR3 reads TGTGCCTGGAGTCTGGGCCTTGGGACTGAAGCTTTCTTT.

The gene calls are TRBV11-3 and TRBJ2-7; 7 bases match TRBD1. This CDR3 comprises 13 residues. V lost 2 bases and J lost 7; bases outside the gene matches: 5. Germline V CDR1 and CDR2: SGHNT, YENEEA. The CDR3 spells CASSLRQGREQYF. CDR3 DNA: TGTGCCAGCAGCTTAAGACAGGGAAGGGAGCAGTACTTC.

The V call is TRBV27, the J call TRBJ1-1, with 11 bases lining up with TRBD1. From germline, CDR1 is MNHEY and CDR2 SMNVEV (reference sequence). The CDR3 spans 15 residues. V lost 5 bases, J lost 7 bases, and 9 bases stayed unmatched. The CDR3 loop is CASSPRTGGGDEAFF. The CDR3 region has the DNA TGTGCCAGCAGTCCGCGGACAGGGGGCGGGGATGAAGCTTTCTTT.

CDR3 in amino acids: CASSASQGAGELFF. CDR3 nucleotide sequence: TGTGCCAGCAGCGCGAGCCAGGGGGCCGGGGAGCTGTTTTTT. V is TRBV6-5 and J is TRBJ2-2, with 7 nucleotides matching TRBD1. Germline CDR1 reads MNHEY; CDR2 reads SVGAGI. The CDR3 is made up of 14 amino acids. V shed 6 bases, J shed 6 bases, and the junction held 7 bases outside the gene matches.

V is TRBV4-2 and J is TRBJ2-5; no definite D call. The length of the CDR3 is 15 residues. The V end lost 1 base, the J end lost 1 base, and 10 bases lay between the germline ends. Germline CDR1 is LGHNA and CDR2 is YNFKEQ. For the CDR3, the DNA is TGTGCCAGCAGCCAAGTTTTCGAGTCCCAAGAGACCCAGTACTTC. Translated, it gives CASSQVFESQETQYF.

This clone was seen once. The chain uses TRBV11-3 and TRBJ1-2; D possibly corresponds to TRBD1 (6 bases). The CDR3 consists of 11 residues. Trimming stripped 4 bases from V and 8 bases from J, with 8 bases between. The germline gives CDR1 SGHNT, CDR2 YENEEA. As DNA, the CDR3 is TGTGCCAGCAGCTCGGGGGGCGGCTACACCTTC. Translated: CASSSGGGYTF.

In its sample, this clone was seen many times. CDR3 amino acids: CASTPGGSSYGYTF. CDR3 DNA sequence: TGTGCCAGCACCCCCGGGGGCAGTTCTTATGGCTACACCTTC. The V gene is TRBV27, the J gene TRBJ1-2; possibly TRBD1 for D (6 bases). The CDR3 contains 14 residues. Between the trimmed V and J ends, which lost 7 bases and 5 bases, there was a span of 17 bases. Per the germline V gene, CDR1 is MNHEY and CDR2 is SMNVEV (reference sequence).

The chain recombines TRBV6-1 with TRBJ1-1; maybe TRBD1 (5 bases). Trimming shortened V by 3 bases and J by 1 base, and 12 bases separated the two germline ends. The CDR3 contains 15 residues. In germline, CDR1 is MNHNS, CDR2 SASEGT. CDR3 amino acids: CASSENYGTNTEAFF. CDR3 in DNA: TGTGCCAGCAGTGAGAATTATGGGACGAACACTGAAGCTTTCTTT.

The V call is TRBV27, the J call TRBJ1-5; no firm D call. Germline V gives CDR1 MNHEY, CDR2 SMNVEV (reference sequence). CDR3 size: 13 residues. The germline V and J ends were trimmed by 0 bases and 4 bases, with 4 bases remaining between them. CDR3 sequence (DNA): TGTGCCAGCAGTTTATCCCATAATCAGCCCCAGCATTTT. Its translation is CASSLSHNQPQHF.